The 9 T cell receptor beta chains below all came from one sample that was sequenced in a study of CXCR3-negative and CXCR3-positive naive CD8 T cells. Study-level findings and limits: The study found more hydrophobic TRB CDR3s in CXCR3-positive naive cells than in CXCR3-negative naive cells.

The TRB cDNA libraries were prepared by 5' RACE with UMI labels. TCRdb reprocessed the 5' RACE reads and reports one entry per CDR3 protein, with no DNA. The sample table sets out 80,000 to 100,000 distinct CDR3 sequences. Their recognized antigens are unknown. The sequenced sample was naive CXCR3+ CD8+ T cells from blood. As to subset: CD45RO-CCR7+CD27+CD95- naive CD8+ T cells expressing CXCR3 (TNR3+). These receptors were collected from a human donor in good health. Some clones in this sample may be carry-over from other donors' samples.

This chain uses TRBV12-3 or TRBV12-4 with TRBJ2-3; the D gene TCRdb calls, TRBD1, cannot be checked with no DNA. The CDR3 spans 14 residues. The CDR3 sequence is CASTSRGTADTQYF.

The rearrangement uses TRBV4-2 and TRBJ2-3. The germline V gene encodes CDR1 LGHNA and CDR2 YNFKEQ. The CDR3 totals 14 residues. CDR3: CASSQDPFGDTQYF.

The genes are TRBV12-3 or TRBV12-4 and TRBJ2-1; no DNA is available, so the TRBD2 call from TCRdb remains unchecked. The CDR3 is 15 residues long. CDR3 sequence: CASSLGLGLASEQFF.

This chain connects TRBV12-3 or TRBV12-4 to TRBJ2-7; the TRBD1 assignment by TCRdb is unverifiable without DNA. CDR3 length equals 14 residues. CDR3 residues: CANSFSVSSYEQYF.

V is TRBV27 and J is TRBJ2-6. CDR1 MNHEY and CDR2 SMNVEV come from the germline V gene (reference sequence). The CDR3 length is 13 residues. CDR3 in amino acids: CASSSSGANVLTF. The whole variable domain, remainder taken from reference TRBV27 and TRBJ2-6, is EAQVTQNPRYLITVTGKKLTVTCSQNMNHEYMSWYRQDPGLGLRQIYYSMNVEVTDKGDVPEGYKVSRKEKRNFPLILESPSPNQTSLYFCASSSSGANVLTFGAGSRLTVL.

The chain is built from TRBV5-1 and TRBJ2-1. The length of the CDR3 is 15 residues. Germline V gives CDR1 SGHRS, CDR2 YFSETQ. The CDR3 sequence: CASSLGRGLLHEQFF.

The chain employs TRBV28 and TRBJ2-3; the D gene TCRdb calls, TRBD2, cannot be checked with no DNA. Per the germline V gene, CDR1 is MDHEN and CDR2 is SYDVKM. The CDR3 covers 16 residues. This CDR3 is CASTYGLAGTTDTQYF.

V is TRBV15 and J is TRBJ1-1. This CDR3 comprises 13 residues. The germline V gene has CDR1 LNHNV and CDR2 YYDKDF (reference sequence). The CDR3 is CATSRVENTEAFF.

V gene TRBV15 combines with J gene TRBJ2-7. The CDR3 extends over 12 amino acids. Per germline, CDR1 LNHNV and CDR2 YYDKDF (reference sequence). CDR3 protein: CATGGGTYEQYF.